Described below is a single T cell receptor (beta chain) sequence and its context. Its specificity is unknown. This sample is drawn from a study of T cells in narcolepsy. Study summary: Donors had narcolepsy type 1 or type 2, or were healthy controls. Study-level findings and limits: No autoreactive T cell clone sequences appeared in some memory CD4+ repertoires. Autoreactive clonotypes reportedly recurred in blood of same and different patients, not controls. HCRT-specific and TRIB2-specific autoreactive clonotypes appeared among same-patient CSF and blood CD4+ clonotypes.

The CDR3 runs to 16 residues. Looked up from germline, CDR1 is SGHVS and CDR2 is FQNEAQ. The V end was cut by 2 bases, the J end by 2 bases, with 16 bases between. Generated by immunoSEQ multiplex PCR, the TCRdb table keeps only in-frame clones and is missing some. This table holds under 35,000 clones, approximately 85% found once. This sequence was found in a human donor with narcolepsy. This chain connects TRBV7-8 to TRBJ2-7; D gene ambiguous. The material sequenced was CD45RA- memory CD4+ T cells from PBMCs. The CDR3 nucleotides read TGTGCCAGCAGCTTATTAAGCAGGACGGCCACCTACGAGCAGTACTTC. Translated, it gives CASSLLSRTATYEQYF.